This TCR beta chain is drawn from a study of T-cell reconstitution after alpha-beta-depleted transplantation in children. Researchers prepared the TCRbeta library using unique molecular identifiers, the study reports. TCRdb redid the calling of the PCR reads with MiXCR, one entry per CDR3 protein. The data hold about 610,000 distinct CDR3 sequences, with 10% observed a single time. This clonotype was detected many times. CDR3 size: 13 residues. The V segment lost 3 bases and the J segment 8 bases; nucleotides outside the gene matches: 3. CDR1 is MRHNA, CDR2 SNTAGT, per germline. The TCR originated in a human donor who donated a stem cell graft to a child with acute myeloid leukemia. Sequencing used PBMCs from the stem cell graft donor, obtained from the stem cell graft. This chain uses TRBV6-4 with TRBJ2-1; 8 bases align to TRBD2. The CDR3 here is CASSEQAGDEQFF. The CDR3 nucleotides read TGTGCCAGCAGTGAACAAGCGGGAGATGAGCAGTTCTTC.